This T cell receptor beta chain was captured in a study of spatial heterogeneity in lung cancer. At the level of the study: After resection, follow-up PBMC samples were sequenced when available, at a median of around 2 years later.

Time point denoted: blood at routine non-recurrence follow-up after resection. Whole RNA obtained from tumor, nontumor lung or frozen PBMC underwent sequencing without sorting. CDR3 size: 15 residues. The sample holds a few counts of this clonotype. TCRdb re-derived calls from the 5' RACE reads in MiXCR, one entry per CDR3 protein. The sample lists over 40,000 distinct CDR3 sequences, roughly 12% occurring once. The specimen was PBMCs, collected at follow-up. This TCR came from a male donor with early-stage non-small cell lung cancer. V and J are TRBV21-1 and TRBJ2-6. TRBV21-1 is a pseudogene locus. CDR3 protein: CASSKGGPGANVLTF. The CDR3 nucleotides read TGTGCCAGCAGCAAAGGAGGCCCTGGGGCCAACGTCCTGACTTTC.